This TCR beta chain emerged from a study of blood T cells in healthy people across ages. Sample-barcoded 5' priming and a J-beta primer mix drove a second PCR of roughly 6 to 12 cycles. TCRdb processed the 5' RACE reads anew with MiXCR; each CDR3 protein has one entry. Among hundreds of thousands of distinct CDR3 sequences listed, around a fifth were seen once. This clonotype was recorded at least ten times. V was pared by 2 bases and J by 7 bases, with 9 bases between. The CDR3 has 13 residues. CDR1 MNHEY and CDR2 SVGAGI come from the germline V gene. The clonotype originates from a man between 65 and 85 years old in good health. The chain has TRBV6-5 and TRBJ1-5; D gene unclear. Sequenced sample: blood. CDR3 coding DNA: TGTGCCAGCAGTTACGACGGACGCCAGCCCCAGCATTTT. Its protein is CASSYDGRQPQHF.